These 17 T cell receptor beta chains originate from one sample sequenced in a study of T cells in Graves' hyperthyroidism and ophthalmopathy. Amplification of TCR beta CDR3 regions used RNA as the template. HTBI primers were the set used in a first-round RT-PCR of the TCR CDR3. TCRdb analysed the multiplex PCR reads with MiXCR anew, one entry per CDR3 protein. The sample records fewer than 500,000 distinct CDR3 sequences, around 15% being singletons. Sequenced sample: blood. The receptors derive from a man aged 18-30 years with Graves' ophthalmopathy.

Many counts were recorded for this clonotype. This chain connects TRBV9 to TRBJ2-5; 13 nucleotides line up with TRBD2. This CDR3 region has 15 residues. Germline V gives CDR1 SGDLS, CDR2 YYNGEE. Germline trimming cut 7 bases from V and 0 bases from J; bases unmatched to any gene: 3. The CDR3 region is CASSGLAGNQETQYF. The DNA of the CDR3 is TGTGCCAGCTCGGGACTAGCGGGGAACCAAGAGACCCAGTACTTC.

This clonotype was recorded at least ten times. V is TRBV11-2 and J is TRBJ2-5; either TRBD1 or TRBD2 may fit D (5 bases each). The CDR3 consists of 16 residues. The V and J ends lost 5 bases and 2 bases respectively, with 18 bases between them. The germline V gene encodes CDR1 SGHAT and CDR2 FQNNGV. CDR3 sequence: CASSPHIGGGQETQYF. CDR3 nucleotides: TGTGCCAGCAGCCCCCATATTGGGGGTGGGCAAGAGACCCAGTACTTC.

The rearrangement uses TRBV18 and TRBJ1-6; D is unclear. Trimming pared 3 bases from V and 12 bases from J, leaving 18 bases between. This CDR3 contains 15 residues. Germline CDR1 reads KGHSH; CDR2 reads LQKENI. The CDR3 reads CASSPARTVGEPLHF. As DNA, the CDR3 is TGTGCCAGCTCACCGGCGCGGACCGTCGGGGAACCCCTCCACTTT.

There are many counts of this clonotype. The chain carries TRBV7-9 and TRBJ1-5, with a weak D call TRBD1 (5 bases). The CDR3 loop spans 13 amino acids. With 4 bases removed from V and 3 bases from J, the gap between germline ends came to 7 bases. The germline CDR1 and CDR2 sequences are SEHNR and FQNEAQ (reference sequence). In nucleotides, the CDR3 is TGTGCCAGCAGCTGGGACTCCAATCAGCCCCAGCATTTT. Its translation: CASSWDSNQPQHF.

The CDR3, as DNA: TGTGCCAGCACTAAGGACAGGGTTAGCGAGCAGTACTTC. Translated: CASTKDRVSEQYF. This chain connects TRBV6-4 to TRBJ2-7; TRBD1 aligns across 8 bases. This CDR3 region has 13 residues. Trimming at V came to 7 bases and at J to 6 bases, leaving 8 bases not matched to a gene. Germline assignment: CDR1 MRHNA and CDR2 SNTAGT.

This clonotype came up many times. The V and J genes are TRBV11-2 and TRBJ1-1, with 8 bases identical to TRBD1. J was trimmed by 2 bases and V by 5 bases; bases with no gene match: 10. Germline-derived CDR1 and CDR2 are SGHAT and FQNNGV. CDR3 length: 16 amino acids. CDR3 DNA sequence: TGTGCCAGCAGCCTGAGACCGGGACAGGATAACACTGAAGCTTTCTTT. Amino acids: CASSLRPGQDNTEAFF.

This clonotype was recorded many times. The CDR3 region has the DNA TGTGCCAGCAGCCCTAGCACGACAGGGCTCTATGGCTACACCTTC. This translates into CASSPSTTGLYGYTF. The chain carries TRBV7-3 and TRBJ1-2; 7 bases agree with TRBD1. V dropped 5 bases and J dropped 4; count of bases not matched to a gene: 10. Germline CDR1 is SGHTA and CDR2 is FQGTGA. The CDR3 runs 15 residues.

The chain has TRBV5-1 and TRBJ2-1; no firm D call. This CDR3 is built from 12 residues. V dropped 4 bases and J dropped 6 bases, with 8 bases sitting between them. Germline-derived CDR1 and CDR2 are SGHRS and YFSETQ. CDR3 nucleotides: TGCGCCAGCAGCGAAGACCTCAATGAGCAGTTCTTC. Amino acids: CASSEDLNEQFF.

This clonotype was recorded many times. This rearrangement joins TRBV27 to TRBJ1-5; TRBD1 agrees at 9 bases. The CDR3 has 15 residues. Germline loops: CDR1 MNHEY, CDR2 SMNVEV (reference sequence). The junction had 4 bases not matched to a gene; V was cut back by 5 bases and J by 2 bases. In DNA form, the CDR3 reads TGTGCCAGCAGTGCCGGGACAGGGCGCAATCAGCCCCAGCATTTT. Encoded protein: CASSAGTGRNQPQHF.

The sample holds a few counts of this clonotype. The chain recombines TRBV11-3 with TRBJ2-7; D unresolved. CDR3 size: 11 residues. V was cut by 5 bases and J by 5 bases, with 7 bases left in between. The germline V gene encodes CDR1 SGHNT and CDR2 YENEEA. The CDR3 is CASSKGDEQYF. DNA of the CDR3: TGTGCCAGCAGCAAGGGCGACGAGCAGTACTTC.

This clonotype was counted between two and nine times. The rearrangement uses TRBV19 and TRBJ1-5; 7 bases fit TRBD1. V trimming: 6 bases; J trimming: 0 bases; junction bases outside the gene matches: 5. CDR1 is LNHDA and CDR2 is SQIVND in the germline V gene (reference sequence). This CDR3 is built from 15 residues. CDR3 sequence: CASRKTGFSNQPQHF. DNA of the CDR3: TGTGCCAGTAGGAAGACAGGGTTTAGCAATCAGCCCCAGCATTTT.

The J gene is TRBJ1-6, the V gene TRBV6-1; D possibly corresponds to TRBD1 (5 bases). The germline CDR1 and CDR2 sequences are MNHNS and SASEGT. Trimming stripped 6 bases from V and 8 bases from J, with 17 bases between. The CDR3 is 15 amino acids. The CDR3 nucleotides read TGTGCCAGCAGCTCCGACAGCGGGAGGCATTCACCCCTCCACTTT. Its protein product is CASSSDSGRHSPLHF.

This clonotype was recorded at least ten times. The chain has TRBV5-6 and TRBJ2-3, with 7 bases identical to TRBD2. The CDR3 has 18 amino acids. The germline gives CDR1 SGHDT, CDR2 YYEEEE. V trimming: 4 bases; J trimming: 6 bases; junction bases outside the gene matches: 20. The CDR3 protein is CASSPAASGVDQADTQYF. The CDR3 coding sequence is TGTGCCAGCAGCCCCGCGGCGAGCGGGGTGGACCAGGCCGATACGCAGTATTTT.

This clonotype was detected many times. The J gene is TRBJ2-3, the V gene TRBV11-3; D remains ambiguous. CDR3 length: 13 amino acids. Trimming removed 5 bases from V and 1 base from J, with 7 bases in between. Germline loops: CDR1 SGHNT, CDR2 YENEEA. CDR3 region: CASSPPRTDTQYF. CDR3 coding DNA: TGTGCCAGCAGCCCCCCCCGCACAGATACGCAGTATTTT.

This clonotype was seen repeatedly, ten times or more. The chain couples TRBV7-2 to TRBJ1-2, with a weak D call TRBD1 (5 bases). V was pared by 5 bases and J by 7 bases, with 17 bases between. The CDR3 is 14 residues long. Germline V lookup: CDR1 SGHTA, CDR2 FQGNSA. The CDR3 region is CASSQFGGLSGYTF. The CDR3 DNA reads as TGTGCCAGCAGCCAGTTTGGGGGTCTGAGTGGCTACACCTTC.

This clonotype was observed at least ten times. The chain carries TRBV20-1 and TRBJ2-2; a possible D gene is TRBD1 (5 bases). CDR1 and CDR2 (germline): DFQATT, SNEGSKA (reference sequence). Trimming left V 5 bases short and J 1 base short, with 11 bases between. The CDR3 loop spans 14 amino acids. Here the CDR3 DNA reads TGCAGTGCTTCAGGGAAAGGGAACACCGGGGAGCTGTTTTTT. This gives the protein CSASGKGNTGELFF.

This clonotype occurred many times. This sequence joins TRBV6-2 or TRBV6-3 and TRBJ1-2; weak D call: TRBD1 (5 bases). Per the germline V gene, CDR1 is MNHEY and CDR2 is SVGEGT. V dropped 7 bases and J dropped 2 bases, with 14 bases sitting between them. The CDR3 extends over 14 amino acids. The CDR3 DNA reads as TGTGCCAGCAAGCAGCAGGGCTCAAACTATGGCTACACCTTC. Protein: CASKQQGSNYGYTF.